One and the same sample provided the 5 T cell receptor beta chains below, sequenced in a study of spatial heterogeneity in lung cancer. TCRdb used MiXCR to reprocess the 5' RACE reads, holding one entry per CDR3 protein. The table lists nearly 50,000 distinct CDR3 sequences, 6.5% to 8% of them singletons. Time point specified: sample taken at primary tumor resection. The authors sequenced whole RNA from tumor, nontumor lung or frozen PBMC without sorting. Sample: PBMCs, taken at surgery. The source is a female donor with early-stage non-small cell lung cancer.

This clonotype was seen at least ten times. The V and J genes are TRBV29-1 and TRBJ2-5, with TRBD1 matching 8 bases. Per germline, CDR1 SQVTM and CDR2 ANQGSEA. CDR3 size: 11 residues. The V gene end was trimmed by 6 bases and the J gene end by 7 bases; junction bases not matched to a gene: 4. For the CDR3, the DNA is TGCAGCGTCGACAGGGGCTCGACCCAGTACTTC. This translates into CSVDRGSTQYF.

The rearrangement joins TRBV4-2 to TRBJ2-5; 7 nucleotides line up with TRBD1. Germline CDR1 reads LGHNA; CDR2 reads YNFKEQ. The CDR3 runs 15 residues. V lost 0 bases and J lost 5; bases outside the gene matches: 6. CDR3 in amino acids: CASSQEPGGEETQYF. The CDR3 DNA follows: TGTGCCAGCAGCCAAGAGCCAGGGGGTGAGGAGACCCAGTACTTC.

The chain links TRBV5-1 to TRBJ2-7; 7 bases are shared with TRBD1. The CDR3 contains 16 residues. The V segment lost 5 bases and the J segment 2 bases; nucleotides outside the gene matches: 13. CDR1 and CDR2 (germline): SGHRS, YFSETQ. CDR3 in amino acids: CASREITGDLPYEQYF. The CDR3 nucleotides are TGCGCCAGCAGAGAAATAACAGGGGATCTTCCCTACGAGCAGTACTTC. Using reference TRBV5-1 and TRBJ2-7 for the parts outside the CDR3, the full variable domain is KAGVTQTPRYLIKTRGQQVTLSCSPISGHRSVSWYQQTPGQGLQFLFEYFSETQRNKGNFPGRFSGRQFSNSRSEMNVSTLELGDSALYLCASREITGDLPYEQYFGPGTRLTVT.

The table lists this clonotype with a few counts. The chain links TRBV12-3 or TRBV12-4 to TRBJ1-4; 9 bases align to TRBD1. This CDR3 has 17 residues. The junction had 19 bases not matched to a gene; V was cut back by 7 bases and J by 10 bases. CDR3 protein: CASTSVGTGFFLGKLFF. CDR3 in DNA: TGTGCCAGCACGTCGGTCGGGACAGGGTTCTTTTTGGGAAAACTGTTTTTT.

The sample holds a few counts of this clonotype. The rearrangement uses TRBV12-3 or TRBV12-4 and TRBJ1-1; the match to TRBD1 covers 7 bases. V was clipped by 5 bases and J by 7 bases; unmatched bases: 1. This CDR3 has 11 residues. CDR3: CASSGTVEAFF. For the CDR3, the DNA is TGTGCCAGCAGTGGGACAGTTGAAGCTTTCTTT.